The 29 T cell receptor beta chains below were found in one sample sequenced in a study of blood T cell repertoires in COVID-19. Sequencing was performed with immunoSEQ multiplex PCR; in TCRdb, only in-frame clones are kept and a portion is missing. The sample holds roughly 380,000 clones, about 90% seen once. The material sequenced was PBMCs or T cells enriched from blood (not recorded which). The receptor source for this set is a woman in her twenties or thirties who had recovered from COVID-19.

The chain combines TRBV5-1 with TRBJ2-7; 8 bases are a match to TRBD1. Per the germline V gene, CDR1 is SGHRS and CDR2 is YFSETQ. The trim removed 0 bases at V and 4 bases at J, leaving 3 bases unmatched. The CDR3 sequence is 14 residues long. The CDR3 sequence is CASSLEWTGYEQYF. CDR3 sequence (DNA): TGCGCCAGCAGCTTGGAATGGACAGGGTACGAGCAGTACTTC. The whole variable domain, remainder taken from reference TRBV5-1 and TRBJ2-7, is KAGVTQTPRYLIKTRGQQVTLSCSPISGHRSVSWYQQTPGQGLQFLFEYFSETQRNKGNFPGRFSGRQFSNSRSEMNVSTLELGDSALYLCASSLEWTGYEQYFGPGTRLTVT.

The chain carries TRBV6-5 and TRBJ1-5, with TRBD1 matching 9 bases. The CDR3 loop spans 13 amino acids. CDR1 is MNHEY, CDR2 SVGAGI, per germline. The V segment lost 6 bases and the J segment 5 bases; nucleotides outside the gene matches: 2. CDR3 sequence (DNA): TGTGCCAGCAGACAGGGGGCTTATCAGCCCCAGCATTTT. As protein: CASRQGAYQPQHF.

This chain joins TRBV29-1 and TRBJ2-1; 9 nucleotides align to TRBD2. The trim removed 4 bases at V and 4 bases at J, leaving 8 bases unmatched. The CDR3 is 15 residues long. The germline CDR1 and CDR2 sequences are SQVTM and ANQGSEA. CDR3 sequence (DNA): TGCAGCGTTGCCGGGGCTAGCGGGAAGTACAATGAGCAGTTCTTC. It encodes CSVAGASGKYNEQFF.

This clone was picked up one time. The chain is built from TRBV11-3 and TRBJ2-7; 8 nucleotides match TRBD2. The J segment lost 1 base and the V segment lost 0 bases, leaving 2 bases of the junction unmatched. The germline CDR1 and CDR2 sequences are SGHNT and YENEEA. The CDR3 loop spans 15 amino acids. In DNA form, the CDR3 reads TGTGCCAGCAGCTTAGAAGCGGGAGATTCCTACGAGCAGTACTTC. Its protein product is CASSLEAGDSYEQYF.

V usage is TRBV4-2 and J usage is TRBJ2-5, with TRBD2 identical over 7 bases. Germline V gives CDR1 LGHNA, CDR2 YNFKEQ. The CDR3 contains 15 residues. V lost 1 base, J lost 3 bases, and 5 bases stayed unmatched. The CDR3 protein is CASSQVAGPKETQYF. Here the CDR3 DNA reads TGTGCCAGCAGCCAAGTAGCGGGTCCAAAAGAGACCCAGTACTTC.

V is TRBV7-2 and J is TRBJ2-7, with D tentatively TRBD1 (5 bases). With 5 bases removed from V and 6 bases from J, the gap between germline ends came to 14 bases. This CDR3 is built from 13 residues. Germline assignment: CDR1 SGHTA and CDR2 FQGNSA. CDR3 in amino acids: CASSTRQLSEQYF. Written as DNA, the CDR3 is TGTGCCAGCAGCACCCGACAGTTGTCCGAGCAGTACTTC.

In DNA form, the CDR3 reads TGTGCCAGCAGTCTCGGACAGGGGAACACTGAAGCTTTCTTT. Residues: CASSLGQGNTEAFF. The chain employs TRBV7-2 and TRBJ1-1, with TRBD1 matching 8 bases. CDR3 size: 14 residues. Germline values: CDR1 SGHTA, CDR2 FQGNSA. V lost 6 bases, J lost 1 base, and 4 bases stayed unmatched.

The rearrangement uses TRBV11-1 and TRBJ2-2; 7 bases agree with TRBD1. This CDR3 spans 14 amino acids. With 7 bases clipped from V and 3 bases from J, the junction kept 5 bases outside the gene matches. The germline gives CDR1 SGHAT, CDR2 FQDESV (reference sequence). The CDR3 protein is CASKDRVDTGELFF. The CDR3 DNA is TGTGCCAGCAAAGACAGGGTTGACACCGGGGAGCTGTTTTTT.

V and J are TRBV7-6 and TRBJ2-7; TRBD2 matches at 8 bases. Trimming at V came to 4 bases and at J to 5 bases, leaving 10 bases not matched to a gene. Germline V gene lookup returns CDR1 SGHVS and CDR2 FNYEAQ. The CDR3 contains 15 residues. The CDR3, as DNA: TGTGCCAGCAGCTGGGGAGGACGGGGACTAGACGAGCAGTACTTC. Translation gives CASSWGGRGLDEQYF. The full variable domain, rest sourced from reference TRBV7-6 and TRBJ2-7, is GAGVSQSPRYKVTKRGQDVALRCDPISGHVSLYWYRQALGQGPEFLTYFNYEAQQDKSGLPNDRFSAERPEGSISTLTIQRTEQRDSAMYRCASSWGGRGLDEQYFGPGTRLTVT.

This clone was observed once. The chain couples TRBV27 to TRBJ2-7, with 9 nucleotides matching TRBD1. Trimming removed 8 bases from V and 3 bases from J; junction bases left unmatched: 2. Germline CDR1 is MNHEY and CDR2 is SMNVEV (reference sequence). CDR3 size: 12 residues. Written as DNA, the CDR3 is TGTGCCAGCCGGGACAGGGTCTACGAGCAGTACTTC. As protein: CASRDRVYEQYF.

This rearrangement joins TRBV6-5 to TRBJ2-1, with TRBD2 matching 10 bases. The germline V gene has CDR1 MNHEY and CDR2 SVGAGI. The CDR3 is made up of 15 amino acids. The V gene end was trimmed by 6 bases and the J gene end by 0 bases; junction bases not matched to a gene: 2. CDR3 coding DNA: TGTGCCAGCAGGGCTAGCGGGAGCTCCTACAATGAGCAGTTCTTC. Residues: CASRASGSSYNEQFF.

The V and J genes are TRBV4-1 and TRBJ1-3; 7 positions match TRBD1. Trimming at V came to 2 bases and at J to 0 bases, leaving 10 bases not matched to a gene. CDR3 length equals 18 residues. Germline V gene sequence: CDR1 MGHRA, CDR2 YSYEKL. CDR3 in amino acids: CASSQSGTAVFSGNTIYF. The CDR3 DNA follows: TGCGCCAGCAGCCAATCCGGGACAGCTGTTTTCTCTGGAAACACCATATATTTT.

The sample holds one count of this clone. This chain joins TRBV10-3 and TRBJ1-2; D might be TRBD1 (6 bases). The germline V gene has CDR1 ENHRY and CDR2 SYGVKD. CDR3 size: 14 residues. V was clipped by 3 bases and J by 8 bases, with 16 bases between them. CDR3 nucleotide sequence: TGTGCCATCAGTGATGGGGGGGCGGGTAAAGGCTACACCTTC. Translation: CAISDGGAGKGYTF.

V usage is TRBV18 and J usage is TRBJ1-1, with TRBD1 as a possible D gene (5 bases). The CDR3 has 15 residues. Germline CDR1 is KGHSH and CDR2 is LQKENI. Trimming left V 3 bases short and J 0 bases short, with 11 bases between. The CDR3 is CASSPRDSVNTEAFF. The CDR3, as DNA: TGTGCCAGCTCACCCCGCGACAGTGTGAACACTGAAGCTTTCTTT.

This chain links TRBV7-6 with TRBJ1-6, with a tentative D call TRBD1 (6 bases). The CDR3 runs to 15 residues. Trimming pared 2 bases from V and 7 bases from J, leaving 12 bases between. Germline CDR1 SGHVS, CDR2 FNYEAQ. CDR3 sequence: CASSLKQGANSPLHF. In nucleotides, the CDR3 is TGTGCCAGCAGCTTAAAACAGGGAGCGAATTCACCCCTCCACTTT.

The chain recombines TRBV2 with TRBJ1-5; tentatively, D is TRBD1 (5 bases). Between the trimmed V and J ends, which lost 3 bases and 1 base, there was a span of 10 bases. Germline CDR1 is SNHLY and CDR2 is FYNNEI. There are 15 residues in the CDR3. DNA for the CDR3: TGTGCCAGCAGTGATTTGGCAGGGAGCAATCAGCCCCAGCATTTT. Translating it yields CASSDLAGSNQPQHF.

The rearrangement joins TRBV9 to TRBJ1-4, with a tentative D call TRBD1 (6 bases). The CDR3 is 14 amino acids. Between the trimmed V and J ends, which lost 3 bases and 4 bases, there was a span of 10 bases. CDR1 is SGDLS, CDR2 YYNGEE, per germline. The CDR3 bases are TGTGCCAGCAGCGCCACAGGGTTTAATGAAAAACTGTTTTTT. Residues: CASSATGFNEKLFF.

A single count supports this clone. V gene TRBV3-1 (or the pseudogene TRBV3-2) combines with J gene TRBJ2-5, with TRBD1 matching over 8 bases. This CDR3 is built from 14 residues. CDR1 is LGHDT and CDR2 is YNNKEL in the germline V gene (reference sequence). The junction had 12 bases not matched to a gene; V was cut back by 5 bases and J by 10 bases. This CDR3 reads CASSDRQGLRHQYF. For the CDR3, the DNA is TGTGCCAGCAGCGATCGACAGGGGTTGAGGCACCAGTACTTC.

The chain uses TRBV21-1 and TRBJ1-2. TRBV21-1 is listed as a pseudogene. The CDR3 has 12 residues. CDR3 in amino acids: CASSKPREVRTF. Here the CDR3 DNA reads TGTGCCAGCAGCAAACCCAGGGAGGTCCGCACCTTC.

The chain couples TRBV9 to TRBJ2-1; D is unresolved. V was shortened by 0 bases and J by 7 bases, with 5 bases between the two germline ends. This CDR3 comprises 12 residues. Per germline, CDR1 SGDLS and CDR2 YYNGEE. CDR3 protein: CASSVGENEQFF. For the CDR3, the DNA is TGTGCCAGCAGCGTAGGAGAGAATGAGCAGTTCTTC.

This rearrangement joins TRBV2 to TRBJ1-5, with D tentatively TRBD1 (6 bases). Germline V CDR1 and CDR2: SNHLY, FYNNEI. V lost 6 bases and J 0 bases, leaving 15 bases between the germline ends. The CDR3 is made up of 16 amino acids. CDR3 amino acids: CASRGGASNSNQPQHF. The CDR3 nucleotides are TGTGCCAGCAGGGGGGGGGCCTCTAATAGCAATCAGCCCCAGCATTTT.

The CDR3 loop is CSVGTLAQGTGELFF. CDR3 nucleotide sequence: TGCAGCGTGGGGACTCTCGCCCAGGGCACCGGGGAGCTGTTTTTT. The J gene is TRBJ2-2, the V gene TRBV29-1; weak D call: TRBD2 (6 bases). Looked up from germline, CDR1 is SQVTM and CDR2 is ANQGSEA. The V end lost 6 bases, the J end lost 4 bases, and 18 bases lay between the germline ends. The CDR3 totals 15 residues.

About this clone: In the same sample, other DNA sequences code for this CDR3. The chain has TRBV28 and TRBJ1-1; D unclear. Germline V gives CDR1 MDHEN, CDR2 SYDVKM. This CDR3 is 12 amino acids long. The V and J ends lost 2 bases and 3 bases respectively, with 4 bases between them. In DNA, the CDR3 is TGTGCCAGCAGTTTACCTTACACTGAAGCTTTCTTT. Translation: CASSLPYTEAFF.

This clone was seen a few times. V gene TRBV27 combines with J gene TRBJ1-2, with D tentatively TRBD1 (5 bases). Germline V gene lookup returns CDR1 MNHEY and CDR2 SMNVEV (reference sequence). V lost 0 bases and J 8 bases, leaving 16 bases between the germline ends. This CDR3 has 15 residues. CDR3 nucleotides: TGTGCCAGCAGTTTATCCGCGACAGCCCTATTAGGCTACACCTTC. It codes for CASSLSATALLGYTF.

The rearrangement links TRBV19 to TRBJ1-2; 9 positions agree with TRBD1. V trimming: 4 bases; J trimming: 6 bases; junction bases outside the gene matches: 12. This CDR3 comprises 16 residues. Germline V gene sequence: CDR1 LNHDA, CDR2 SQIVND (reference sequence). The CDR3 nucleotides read TGTGCCAGTAGTACACAGTCGACAGGGGGTCTCAATGGCTACACCTTC. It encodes CASSTQSTGGLNGYTF.

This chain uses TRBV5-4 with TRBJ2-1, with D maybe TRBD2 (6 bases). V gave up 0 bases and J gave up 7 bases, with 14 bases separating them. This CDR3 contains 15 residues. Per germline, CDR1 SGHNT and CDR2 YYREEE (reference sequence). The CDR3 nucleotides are TGTGCCAGCAGCTTGGGTAGACTAGTTAGGAATGAGCAGTTCTTC. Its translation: CASSLGRLVRNEQFF.

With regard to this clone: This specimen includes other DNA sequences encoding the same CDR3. In DNA form, the CDR3 reads TGTGCCAGCAGTTTATCGAACGGCTATGGCTACACCTTC. Translation: CASSLSNGYGYTF. This chain links TRBV27 with TRBJ1-2; no clear D. CDR3 size: 13 residues. From germline, CDR1 is MNHEY and CDR2 SMNVEV (reference sequence). Trimming removed 0 bases from V and 4 bases from J, with 6 bases in between.

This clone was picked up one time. CDR3 in amino acids: CASSVGDGQGVYNEQFF. For the CDR3, the DNA is TGTGCCAGCAGCGTGGGGGATGGACAGGGAGTCTACAATGAGCAGTTCTTC. The V and J genes are TRBV9 and TRBJ2-1; 8 nucleotides agree with TRBD1. The CDR3 length is 17 residues. Germline CDR1 and CDR2: SGDLS and YYNGEE. The V gene end was trimmed by 2 bases and the J gene end by 3 bases; junction bases not matched to a gene: 10.

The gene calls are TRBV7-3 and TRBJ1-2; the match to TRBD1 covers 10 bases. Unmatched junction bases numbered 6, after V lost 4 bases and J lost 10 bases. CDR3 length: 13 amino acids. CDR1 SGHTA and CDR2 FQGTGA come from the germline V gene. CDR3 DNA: TGTGCCAGCAGCTCGGGACAGGGGCGGGCCTACACCTTC. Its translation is CASSSGQGRAYTF.